The clone carrying this T cell receptor beta chain showed up many times. Its antigen is not known. The CDR3 covers 13 residues. From germline, CDR1 is SNHLY and CDR2 FYNNEI. V shed 7 bases and J shed 7 bases, with 13 bases lying between them. This sample was taken from a study of T cells in Graves' hyperthyroidism and ophthalmopathy. Broader study findings: Using 13 V-J features, a model discriminated ophthalmopathy from stable hyperthyroidism. The model foresaw ophthalmopathy a median roughly 6.5 months prior to onset.

Across 18 months, stable Graves' hyperthyroidism was marked by no progression to ophthalmopathy. Orbital computed tomography and thyroid ultrasound, together with serum TRAb and thyroxine and clinical symptoms, were used for diagnoses. Amplified TCR beta CDR3 regions came from RNA transcripts. The HTBI primer set served for first-round RT-PCR of the TCR CDR3. TCRdb itself ran the multiplex PCR reads through MiXCR, one entry per CDR3 protein. The sample lists about 610,000 distinct CDR3 sequences; roughly 50% were seen once. What was sequenced was peripheral blood or thyroid tissue (not recorded which). This chain joins TRBV2 and TRBJ1-4; D gene unclear. The receptor comes from a woman under 30 with Graves' hyperthyroidism. The CDR3 sequence: CASIIIRGEKLFF. In DNA, the CDR3 is TGTGCCAGCATAATTATACGGGGTGAAAAACTGTTTTTT.